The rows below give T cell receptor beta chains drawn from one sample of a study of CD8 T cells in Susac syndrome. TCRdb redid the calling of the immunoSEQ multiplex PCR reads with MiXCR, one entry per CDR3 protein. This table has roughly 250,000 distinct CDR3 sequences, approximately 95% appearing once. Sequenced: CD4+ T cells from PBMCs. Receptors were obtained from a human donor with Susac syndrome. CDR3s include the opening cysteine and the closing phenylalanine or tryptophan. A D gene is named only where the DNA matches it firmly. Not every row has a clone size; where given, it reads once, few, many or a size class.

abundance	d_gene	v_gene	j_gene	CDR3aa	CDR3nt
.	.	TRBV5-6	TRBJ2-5	CASSLRGGKYF	TGTGCCAGCAGCTTGAGAGGGGGGAAGTACTTC
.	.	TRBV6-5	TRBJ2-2	CASSYSRRVVSGELFF	TGTGCCAGCAGTTACTCGAGAAGGGTGGTATCCGGGGAGCTGTTTTTT
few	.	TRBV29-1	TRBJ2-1	CSVATNEQFF	TGCAGCGTTGCTACAAATGAGCAGTTCTTC
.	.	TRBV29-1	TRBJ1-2	CSVERGVNYTF	TGCAGCGTTGAAAGAGGGGTGAACTACACCTTC
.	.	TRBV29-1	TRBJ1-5	CSVADQGLSNQPQHF	TGCAGCGTTGCGGACCAGGGGTTAAGCAATCAGCCCCAGCATTTT
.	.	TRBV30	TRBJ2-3	CAWSTYGPDTQYF	TGTGCCTGGAGTACATACGGTCCAGATACGCAGTATTTT
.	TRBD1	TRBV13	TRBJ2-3	CASSLTGGDTQYF	TGTGCCAGCAGCTTGACAGGGGGGGATACGCAGTATTTT
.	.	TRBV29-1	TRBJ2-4	CSVLPDRINIQYF	TGCAGCGTCCTCCCCGACAGGATAAACATTCAGTACTTC
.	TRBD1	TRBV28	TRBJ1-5	CASSRTGGPFGPQHF	TGTGCCAGCAGTCGGACAGGGGGCCCTTTCGGGCCCCAGCATTTT
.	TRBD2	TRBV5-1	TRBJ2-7	CASSSAGTSGNPQYF	TGCGCCAGCAGCTCCGCCGGGACTAGCGGGAATCCGCAGTACTTC
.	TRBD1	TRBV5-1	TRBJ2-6	CASSQGQGALGANVLTF	TGCGCCAGCAGCCAGGGACAGGGGGCGCTTGGGGCCAACGTCCTGACTTTC
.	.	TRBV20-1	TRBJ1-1	CSAPPLHGNTEAFF	TGCAGTGCTCCGCCCTTACACGGGAACACTGAAGCTTTCTTT
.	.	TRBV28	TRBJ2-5	CASSFPGRGETQYF	TGTGCCAGCAGTTTTCCAGGACGTGGGGAGACCCAGTACTTC
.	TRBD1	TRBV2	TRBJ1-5	CASSAGWIRTGWDQPQHF	TGTGCCAGCAGTGCTGGATGGATTAGGACAGGGTGGGATCAGCCCCAGCATTTT
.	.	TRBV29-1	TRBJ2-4	CSVEALSMAKNIQYF	TGCAGCGTTGAAGCGCTATCAATGGCCAAAAACATTCAGTACTTC
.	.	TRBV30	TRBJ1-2	CAWSVRTRAAGANYGYTF	TGTGCCTGGAGTGTCCGAACAAGGGCGGCGGGTGCTAACTATGGCTACACCTTC
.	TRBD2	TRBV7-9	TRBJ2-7	CASTFSPDLAGGPSYEQYF	TGTGCCAGCACCTTTTCCCCGGACCTAGCGGGAGGGCCCTCCTACGAGCAGTACTTC
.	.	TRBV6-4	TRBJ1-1	CASAAGGNTEAFF	TGTGCCAGCGCCGCGGGCGGGAACACTGAAGCTTTCTTT
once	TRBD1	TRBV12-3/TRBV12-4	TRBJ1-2	CASSLEGAHYGYTF	TGTGCCAGCAGTCTGGAGGGGGCACACTATGGCTACACCTTC
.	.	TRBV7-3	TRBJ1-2	CASSPRVSAGVRGYTF	TGTGCCAGCAGCCCTAGAGTGTCTGCAGGGGTCCGTGGCTACACCTTC